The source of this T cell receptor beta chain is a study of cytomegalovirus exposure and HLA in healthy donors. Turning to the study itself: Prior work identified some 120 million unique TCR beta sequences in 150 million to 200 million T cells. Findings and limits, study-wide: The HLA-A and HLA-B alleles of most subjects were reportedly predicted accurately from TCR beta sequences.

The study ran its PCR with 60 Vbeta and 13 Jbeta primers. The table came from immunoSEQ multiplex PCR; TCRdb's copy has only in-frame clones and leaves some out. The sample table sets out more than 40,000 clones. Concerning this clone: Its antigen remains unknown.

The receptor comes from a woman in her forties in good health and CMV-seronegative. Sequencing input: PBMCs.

The CDR3 here is CASRSGTSGNTGELFF. DNA for the CDR3: TGTGCCAGCAGATCCGGGACTAGCGGTAACACCGGGGAGCTGTTTTTT. The chain combines TRBV28 with TRBJ2-2, with TRBD2 matching over 11 bases. Germline values: CDR1 MDHEN, CDR2 SYDVKM. V dropped 6 bases and J dropped 2; count of bases not matched to a gene: 5. The CDR3 covers 16 residues.